This T cell receptor beta chain appears in the sequencing data of a study of T cells in Graves' hyperthyroidism and ophthalmopathy. Study-level results: With a median lead of around 6.7 months before onset, the model predicted ophthalmopathy.

Comment on this clonotype: Its antigen remains unidentified. This may stem from a read error, because a much larger clone lies one nucleotide away.

RNA transcripts gave rise to amplified TCR beta CDR3 regions. The HTBI primer set was used in a first-round RT-PCR of the TCR CDR3. TCRdb re-called the multiplex PCR reads through MiXCR, storing one row per CDR3 protein. The sample has 250,000 to 300,000 distinct CDR3 sequences, about 17% seen once. Germline lookup yields CDR1 MNHNY and CDR2 SVGAGI (reference sequence). The CDR3 runs 15 residues. This receptor was obtained from a woman aged 60-75 years with Graves' ophthalmopathy. The J gene is TRBJ1-2, the V gene TRBV6-6, with a possible D match to TRBD1 (5 bases). Material for sequencing was blood. CDR3: CASSYSGDISYGHTF. The CDR3 nucleotides read TGTGCCAGCAGTTACTCGGGGGATATTAGCTATGGCCACACCTTC.